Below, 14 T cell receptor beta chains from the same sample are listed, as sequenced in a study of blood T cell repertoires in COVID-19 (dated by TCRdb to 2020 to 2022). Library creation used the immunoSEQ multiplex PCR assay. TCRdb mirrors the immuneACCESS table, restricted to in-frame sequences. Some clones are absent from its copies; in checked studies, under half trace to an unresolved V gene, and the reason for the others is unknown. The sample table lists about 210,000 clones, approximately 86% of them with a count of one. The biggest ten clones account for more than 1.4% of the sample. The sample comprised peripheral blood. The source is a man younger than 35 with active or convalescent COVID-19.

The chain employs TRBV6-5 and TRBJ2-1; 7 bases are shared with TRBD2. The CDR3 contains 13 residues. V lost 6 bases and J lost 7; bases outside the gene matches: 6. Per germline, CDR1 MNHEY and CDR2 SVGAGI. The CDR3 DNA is TGTGCCAGCAGATCCTACGGGAGGAATGAGCAGTTCTTC. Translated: CASRSYGRNEQFF.

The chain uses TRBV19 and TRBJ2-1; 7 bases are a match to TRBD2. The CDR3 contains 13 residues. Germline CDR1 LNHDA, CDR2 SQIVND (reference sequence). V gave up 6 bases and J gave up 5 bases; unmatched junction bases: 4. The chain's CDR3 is CASRLGLNNEQFF. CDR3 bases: TGTGCCAGTAGGCTGGGACTAAACAATGAGCAGTTCTTC.

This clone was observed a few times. The CDR3: CASSVRGTSGSNEQFF. DNA of the CDR3: TGTGCCAGCAGCGTAAGGGGGACTAGCGGGAGCAATGAGCAGTTCTTC. The rearrangement joins TRBV9 to TRBJ2-1; 14 bases agree with TRBD2. Germline V gene data show CDR1 as SGDLS and CDR2 as YYNGEE. The CDR3 runs 16 residues. V shed 1 base, J shed 6 bases, and the junction held 3 bases outside the gene matches.

The CDR3 loop is CATGTSIADTQYF. CDR3 DNA sequence: TGTGCCACCGGGACTAGCATCGCAGATACGCAGTATTTT. The chain carries TRBV11-2 and TRBJ2-3, with 9 nucleotides matching TRBD2. The ends lost 10 bases at V and 4 bases at J; junction bases unmatched: 6. Germline-derived CDR1 and CDR2 are SGHAT and FQNNGV. CDR3 length: 13 amino acids.

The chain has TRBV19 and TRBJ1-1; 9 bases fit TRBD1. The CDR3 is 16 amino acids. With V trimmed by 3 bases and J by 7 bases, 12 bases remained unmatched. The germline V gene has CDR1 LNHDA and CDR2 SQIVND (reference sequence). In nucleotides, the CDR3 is TGTGCCAGTAGTATCCGGGACAGGGTAATCCCAGGTGAAGCTTTCTTT. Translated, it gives CASSIRDRVIPGEAFF.

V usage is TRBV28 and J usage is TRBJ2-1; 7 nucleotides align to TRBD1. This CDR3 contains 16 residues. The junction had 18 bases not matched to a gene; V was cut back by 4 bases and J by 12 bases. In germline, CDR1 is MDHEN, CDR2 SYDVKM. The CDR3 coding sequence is TGTGCCAGCAGTTCCAAGACAGGGCTTGAGAGGTTTGGGCAGTTCTTC. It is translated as CASSSKTGLERFGQFF.

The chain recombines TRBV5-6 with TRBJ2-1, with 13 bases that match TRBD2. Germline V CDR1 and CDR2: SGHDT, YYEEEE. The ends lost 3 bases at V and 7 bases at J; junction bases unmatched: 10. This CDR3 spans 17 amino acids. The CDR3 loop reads CASSSPPLAGGQNEQFF. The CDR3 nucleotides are TGTGCCAGCAGCTCTCCCCCACTAGCGGGAGGGCAGAATGAGCAGTTCTTC.

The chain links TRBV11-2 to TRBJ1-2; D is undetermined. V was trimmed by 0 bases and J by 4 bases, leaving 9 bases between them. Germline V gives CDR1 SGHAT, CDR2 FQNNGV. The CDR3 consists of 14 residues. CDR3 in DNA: TGTGCCAGCAGCTTAGAACCGGCAGGCTATGGCTACACCTTC. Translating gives CASSLEPAGYGYTF.

The CDR3 sequence: CASSEKLALEQYF. The CDR3 region has the DNA TGTGCCAGCAGTGAAAAGCTAGCTTTGGAGCAGTACTTC. This rearrangement joins TRBV6-1 to TRBJ2-7, with D possibly matching TRBD2 (5 bases). Germline CDR1 and CDR2: MNHNS and SASEGT. V dropped 2 bases and J dropped 7 bases, with 12 bases sitting between them. The CDR3 has 13 residues.

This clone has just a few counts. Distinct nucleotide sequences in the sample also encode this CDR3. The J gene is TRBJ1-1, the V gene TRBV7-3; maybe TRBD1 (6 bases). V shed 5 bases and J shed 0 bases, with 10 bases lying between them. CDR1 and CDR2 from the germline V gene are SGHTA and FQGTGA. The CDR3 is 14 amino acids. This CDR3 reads CASSPGQLNTEAFF. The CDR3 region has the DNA TGTGCCAGCAGCCCTGGACAGTTGAACACTGAAGCTTTCTTT.

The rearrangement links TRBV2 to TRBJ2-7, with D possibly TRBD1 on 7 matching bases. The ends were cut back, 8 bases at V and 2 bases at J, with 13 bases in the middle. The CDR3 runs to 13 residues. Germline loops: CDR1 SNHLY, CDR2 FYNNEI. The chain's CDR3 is CASASGGPYEQYF. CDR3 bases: TGTGCCAGCGCCTCAGGGGGGCCCTACGAGCAGTACTTC.

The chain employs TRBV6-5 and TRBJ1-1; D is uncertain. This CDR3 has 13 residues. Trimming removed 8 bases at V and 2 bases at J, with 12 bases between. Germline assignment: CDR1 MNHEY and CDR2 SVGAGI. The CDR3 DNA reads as TGTGCCAGCGGCTCGGGATTAAACACTGAAGCTTTCTTT. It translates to CASGSGLNTEAFF.

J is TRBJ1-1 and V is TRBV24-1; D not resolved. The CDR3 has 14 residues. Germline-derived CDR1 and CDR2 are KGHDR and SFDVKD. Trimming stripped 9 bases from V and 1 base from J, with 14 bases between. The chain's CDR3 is CATLPTSGNTEAFF. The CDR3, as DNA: TGTGCCACCCTGCCGACATCTGGGAACACTGAAGCTTTCTTT.

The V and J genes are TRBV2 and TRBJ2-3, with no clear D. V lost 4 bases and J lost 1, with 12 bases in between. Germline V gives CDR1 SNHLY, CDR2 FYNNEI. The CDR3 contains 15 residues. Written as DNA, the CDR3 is TGTGCCAGCAGTGCTCCCACCGCGGGCACAGATACGCAGTATTTT. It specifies CASSAPTAGTDTQYF.